This T cell receptor beta chain is from a study of CD8 T cells in ankylosing spondylitis. Study outcomes and limitations: Ankylosing spondylitis blood appeared to be characterized by a TCR beta motif of several highly homologous variants.

Germline V gene data show CDR1 as LGHDT and CDR2 as YNNKEL (reference sequence). The germline V and J ends were trimmed by 3 bases and 6 bases, with 16 bases remaining between them. The CDR3 contains 15 residues. This clonotype showed up many times. No antigen is known for it. 5'-RACE, quantitative and with molecular barcodes, yielded the TCR beta libraries. In TCRdb, the 5' RACE reads were re-called with MiXCR into one record per CDR3 protein. The data contain 200,000 to 250,000 distinct CDR3 sequences, roughly 10% of them seen just once; the ten biggest clones take up approximately 20%. Sequenced sample: blood, either unsorted or a sorted T cell fraction (not recorded which). This chain joins TRBV3-1 and TRBJ2-3, with D hard to call. The source is a male donor with ankylosing spondylitis or in good health (not recorded which). Here the CDR3 reads CASSHLETTRDTQYF. CDR3 bases: TGTGCCAGCAGCCACCTAGAGACCACCAGGGATACGCAGTATTTT.